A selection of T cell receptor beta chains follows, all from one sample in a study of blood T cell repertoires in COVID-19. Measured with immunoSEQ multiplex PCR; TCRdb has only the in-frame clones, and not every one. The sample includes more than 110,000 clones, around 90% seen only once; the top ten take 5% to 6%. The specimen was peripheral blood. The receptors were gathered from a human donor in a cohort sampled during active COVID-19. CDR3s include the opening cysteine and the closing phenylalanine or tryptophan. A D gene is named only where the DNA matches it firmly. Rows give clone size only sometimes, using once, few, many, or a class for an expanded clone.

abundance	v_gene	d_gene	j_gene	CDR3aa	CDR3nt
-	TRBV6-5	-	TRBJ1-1	CASSYVGRVNTEAFF	TGTGCCAGCAGTTACGTAGGCAGGGTAAATACTGAAGCTTTCTTT
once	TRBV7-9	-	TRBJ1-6	CASSPLGGSPLHF	TGTGCCAGCAGCCCGCTTGGGGGCTCACCCCTCCACTTT
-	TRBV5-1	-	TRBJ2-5	CASSLGYSEQETQYF	TGCGCCAGCAGCTTGGGATATAGCGAACAAGAGACCCAGTACTTC
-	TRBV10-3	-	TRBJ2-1	CAIAEGGSYNEQFF	TGTGCCATCGCCGAGGGTGGATCCTACAATGAGCAGTTCTTC
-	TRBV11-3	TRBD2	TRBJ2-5	CASSSNTGGGTQYF	TGTGCCAGCAGCTCCAACACTGGGGGGGGGACCCAGTACTTC
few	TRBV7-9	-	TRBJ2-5	CASSKQLTEKETQYF	TGTGCCAGCAGCAAGCAGCTCACAGAAAAAGAGACCCAGTACTTC
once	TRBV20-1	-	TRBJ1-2	CSASTGYDGYTF	TGCAGTGCTAGTACAGGGTACGATGGCTACACCTTC
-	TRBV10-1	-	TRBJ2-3	CASSESFARGGTDTQYF	TGCGCCAGCAGTGAGTCCTTCGCTAGGGGCGGCACAGATACGCAGTATTTT
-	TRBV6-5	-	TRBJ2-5	CASSPGLKQETQYF	TGTGCCAGCAGTCCAGGACTGAAACAAGAGACCCAGTACTTC
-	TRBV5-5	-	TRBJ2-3	CASSSRADTQYF	TGTGCCAGCAGCTCCCGGGCAGATACGCAGTATTTT
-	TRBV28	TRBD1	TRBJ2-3	CASSLWGTGSTDTQYF	TGTGCCAGCAGTTTATGGGGGACAGGGAGCACAGATACGCAGTATTTT
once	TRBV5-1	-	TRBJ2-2	CASRQGTADYGELFF	TGCGCCAGCAGGCAGGGGACGGCCGACTACGGGGAGCTGTTTTTT
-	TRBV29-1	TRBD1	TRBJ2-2	CSARDRGHDTGELFF	TGCAGCGCCCGGGACAGGGGGCATGACACCGGGGAGCTGTTTTTT
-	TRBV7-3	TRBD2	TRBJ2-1	CASSLRGGEQFF	TGTGCCAGCAGCTTAAGGGGGGGTGAGCAGTTCTTC
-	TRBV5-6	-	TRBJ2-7	CASSQGLGQIRGYYEQYF	TGTGCCAGCAGCCAGGGTCTCGGTCAGATCCGGGGGTACTACGAGCAGTACTTC
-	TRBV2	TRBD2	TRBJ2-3	CASSGEGSTDTQYF	TGTGCCAGCAGTGGGGAGGGAAGCACAGATACGCAGTATTTT
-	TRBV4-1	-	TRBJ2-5	CASSQSGTGRGNQETQYF	TGCGCCAGCAGCCAATCGGGGACGGGGCGGGGCAATCAAGAGACCCAGTACTTC
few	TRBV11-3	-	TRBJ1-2	CASSLDLVGLTYGYTF	TGTGCCAGCAGCTTAGATTTGGTAGGACTTACCTATGGCTACACCTTC
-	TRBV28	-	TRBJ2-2	CASSLFGGTGELFF	TGTGCCAGCAGTTTATTCGGGGGCACCGGGGAGCTGTTTTTT
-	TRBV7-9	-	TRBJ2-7	CASSFVAVAYEQYF	TGTGCCAGCAGCTTCGTAGCGGTAGCCTACGAGCAGTACTTC
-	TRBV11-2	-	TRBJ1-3	CASSLGGDSGNTIYF	TGTGCCAGCAGCTTGGGGGGGGACTCTGGAAACACCATATATTTT
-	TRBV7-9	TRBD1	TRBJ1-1	CASSLLLDREAFF	TGTGCCAGCAGCTTACTGCTGGACAGGGAAGCTTTCTTT
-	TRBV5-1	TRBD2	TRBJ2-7	CTSSLERGDEQYF	TGCACCAGCAGCTTGGAGCGGGGCGACGAGCAGTACTTC
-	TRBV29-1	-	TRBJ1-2	CSATSQGSYGYTF	TGCAGCGCCACCTCCCAGGGGAGCTATGGCTACACCTTC
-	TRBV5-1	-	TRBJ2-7	CASSLTGYYEQYF	TGCGCCAGCAGCTTGACAGGTTACTACGAGCAGTACTTC
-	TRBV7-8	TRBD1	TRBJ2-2	CASSPGQGRPFTGELFF	TGTGCCAGCAGCCCCGGACAGGGGAGGCCCTTCACCGGGGAGCTGTTTTTT
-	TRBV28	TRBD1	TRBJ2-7	CASSFYFRTGSYEQYF	TGTGCCAGCAGTTTTTATTTCCGGACAGGGTCCTACGAGCAGTACTTC
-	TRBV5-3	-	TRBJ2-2	CARSLTPPNTGELFF	TGTGCCAGAAGCTTGACACCACCCAACACCGGGGAGCTGTTTTTT
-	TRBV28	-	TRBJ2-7	CASSSRWGRDIEYSYEQYF	TGTGCCAGCAGTTCGCGCTGGGGCAGGGATATAGAGTACTCTTACGAGCAGTACTTC
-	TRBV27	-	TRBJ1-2	CASSSRLSYGYTF	TGTGCCAGCAGTTCCCGTTTGTCCTATGGCTACACCTTC
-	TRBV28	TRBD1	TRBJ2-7	CASSSVEQGWRYEQYF	TGTGCCAGCAGTTCTGTGGAACAGGGGTGGAGGTACGAGCAGTACTTC
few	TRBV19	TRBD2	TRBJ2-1	CASSSFRLAGGNEQFF	TGTGCCAGTAGTTCCTTCCGACTAGCGGGAGGCAATGAGCAGTTCTTC
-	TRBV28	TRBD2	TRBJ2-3	CASSPPLAGGPDTQYF	TGTGCCAGCAGTCCCCCGCTGGCGGGGGGGCCAGATACGCAGTATTTT
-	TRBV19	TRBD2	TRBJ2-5	CASSILGSGKQETQYF	TGTGCCAGTAGTATCCTTGGTAGCGGGAAGCAAGAGACCCAGTACTTC
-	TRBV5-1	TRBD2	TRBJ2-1	CASSFHVASGSNEQFF	TGCGCCAGCAGCTTCCATGTGGCTAGCGGGAGTAATGAGCAGTTCTTC
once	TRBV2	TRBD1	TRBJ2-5	CASRETGKETQYF	TGTGCCAGCAGGGAGACAGGGAAAGAGACCCAGTACTTC
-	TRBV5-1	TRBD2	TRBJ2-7	CASSHPDEGGSYEQYF	TGCGCCAGCAGCCACCCCGACGAGGGAGGGTCCTACGAGCAGTACTTC
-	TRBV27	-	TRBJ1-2	CASSSGSELYGYTF	TGTGCCAGCAGCTCCGGATCCGAACTATATGGCTACACCTTC
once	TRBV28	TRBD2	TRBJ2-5	CASSPRLAGRRETQYF	TGTGCCAGCAGTCCCCGACTAGCGGGACGGAGGGAGACCCAGTACTTC
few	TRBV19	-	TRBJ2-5	CASSRELEGLKTQYF	TGTGCCAGTAGTCGGGAGTTGGAAGGGTTGAAGACCCAGTACTTC
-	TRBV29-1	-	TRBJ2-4	CSVEVGDSGKNIQYF	TGCAGCGTTGAAGTGGGGGATAGCGGAAAAAACATTCAGTACTTC
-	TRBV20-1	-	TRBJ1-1	CSASWSLNTEAFF	TGCAGTGCTAGTTGGAGTTTGAACACTGAAGCTTTCTTT
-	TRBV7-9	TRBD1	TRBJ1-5	CASSFPGQAEVGQPQHF	TGTGCCAGCAGCTTCCCGGGACAGGCTGAGGTGGGTCAGCCCCAGCATTTT
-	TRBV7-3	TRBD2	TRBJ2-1	CASRTSGGAINEQFF	TGTGCCAGCAGAACTAGCGGGGGGGCGATCAATGAGCAGTTCTTC
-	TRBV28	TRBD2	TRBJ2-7	CASSTRTSGGNEQYF	TGTGCCAGCAGTACCCGGACTAGCGGGGGAAACGAGCAGTACTTC
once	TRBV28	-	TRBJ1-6	CASSSGQGPGSALHF	TGTGCCAGCAGCTCGGGACAAGGCCCAGGATCGGCCCTCCACTTT
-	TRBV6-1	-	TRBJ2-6	CASSEAGVSGANVLTF	TGTGCCAGCAGTGAAGCAGGGGTATCTGGGGCCAACGTCCTGACTTTC
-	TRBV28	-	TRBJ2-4	CASQGGLIFQYF	TGTGCCAGCCAAGGGGGACTAATTTTTCAGTACTTC
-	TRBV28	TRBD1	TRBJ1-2	CASRQGAFYGYTF	TGTGCCAGCAGACAGGGGGCCTTCTATGGCTACACCTTC
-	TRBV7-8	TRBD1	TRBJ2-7	CASSLGTGSYEQYF	TGTGCCAGCAGCTTAGGGACAGGGTCCTACGAGCAGTACTTC